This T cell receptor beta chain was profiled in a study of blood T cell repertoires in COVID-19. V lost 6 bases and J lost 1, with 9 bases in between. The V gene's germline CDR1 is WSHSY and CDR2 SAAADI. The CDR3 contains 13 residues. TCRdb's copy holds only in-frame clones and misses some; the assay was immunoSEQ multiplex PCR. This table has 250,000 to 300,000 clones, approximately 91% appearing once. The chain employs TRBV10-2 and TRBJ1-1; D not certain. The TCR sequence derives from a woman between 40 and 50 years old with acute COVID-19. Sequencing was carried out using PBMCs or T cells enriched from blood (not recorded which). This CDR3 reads CASRTTANTEAFF. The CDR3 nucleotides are TGCGCCAGCAGGACTACAGCGAACACTGAAGCTTTCTTT.